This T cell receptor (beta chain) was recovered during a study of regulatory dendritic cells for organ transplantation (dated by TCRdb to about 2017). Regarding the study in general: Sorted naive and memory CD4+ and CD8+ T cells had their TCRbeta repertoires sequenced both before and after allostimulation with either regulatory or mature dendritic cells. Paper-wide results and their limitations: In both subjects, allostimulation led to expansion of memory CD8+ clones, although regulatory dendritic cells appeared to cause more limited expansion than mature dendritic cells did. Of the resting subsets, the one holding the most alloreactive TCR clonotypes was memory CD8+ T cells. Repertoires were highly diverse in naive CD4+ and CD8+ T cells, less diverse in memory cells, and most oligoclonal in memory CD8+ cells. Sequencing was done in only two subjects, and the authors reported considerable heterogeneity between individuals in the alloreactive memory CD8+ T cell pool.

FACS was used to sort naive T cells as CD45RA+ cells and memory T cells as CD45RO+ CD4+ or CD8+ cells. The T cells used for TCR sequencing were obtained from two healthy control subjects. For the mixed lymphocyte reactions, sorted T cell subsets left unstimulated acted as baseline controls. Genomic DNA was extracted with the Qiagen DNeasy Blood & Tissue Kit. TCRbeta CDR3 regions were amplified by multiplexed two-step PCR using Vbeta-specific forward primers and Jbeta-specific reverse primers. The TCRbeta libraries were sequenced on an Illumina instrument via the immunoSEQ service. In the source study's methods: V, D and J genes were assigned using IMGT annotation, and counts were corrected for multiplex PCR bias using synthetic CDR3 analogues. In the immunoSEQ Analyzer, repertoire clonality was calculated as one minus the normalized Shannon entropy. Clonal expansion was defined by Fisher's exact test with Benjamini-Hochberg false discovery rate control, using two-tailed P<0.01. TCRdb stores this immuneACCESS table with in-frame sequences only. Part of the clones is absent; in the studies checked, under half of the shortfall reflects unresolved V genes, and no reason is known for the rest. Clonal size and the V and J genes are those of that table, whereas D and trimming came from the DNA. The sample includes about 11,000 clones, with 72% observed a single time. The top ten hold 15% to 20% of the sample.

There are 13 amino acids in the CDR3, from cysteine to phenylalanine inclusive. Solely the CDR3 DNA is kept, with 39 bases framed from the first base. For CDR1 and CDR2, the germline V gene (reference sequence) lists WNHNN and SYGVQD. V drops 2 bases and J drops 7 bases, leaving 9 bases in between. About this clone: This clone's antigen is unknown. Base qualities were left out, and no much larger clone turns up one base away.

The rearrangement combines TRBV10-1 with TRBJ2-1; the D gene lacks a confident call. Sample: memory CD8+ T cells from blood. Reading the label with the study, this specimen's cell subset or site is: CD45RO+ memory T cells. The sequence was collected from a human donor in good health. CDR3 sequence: CASSEVAENEQFF. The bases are TGCGCCAGCAGTGAGGTCGCGGAGAATGAGCAGTTCTTC.